This T cell receptor beta chain was sequenced during a study of blood T cell repertoires in COVID-19. About the study: Acute and convalescent COVID-19 samples came from the United States, Italy and Spain. T cells, B-cell-depleted T cells, or PBMCs provided the cDNA or gDNA that served as material.

Per the original data handling: Reference gene primer amplification gave estimated nucleated cell counts. Assay: immunoSEQ multiplex PCR; the TCRdb copy retains only in-frame clones and omits some. The DNA was the basis for D and trimming; V, J and clone size are from that table. The top ten clones hold approximately 3.3% of a sample with 90,000 to 130,000 clones, 88% of them seen once. Germline CDR1 and CDR2: LGHNA and YNFKEQ. Trimming took 0 bases from V and 7 from J; bases not matched to a gene: 3. CDR3 length: 16 residues. Sequenced sample: peripheral blood. J is TRBJ2-1 and V is TRBV4-2, with TRBD2 matching over 13 bases. The receptor's source is a woman aged 50 to 65 with acute or convalescent COVID-19. The CDR3 DNA follows: TGTGCCAGCAGCCAAGATACTAGCGGGAGGGTAAATGAGCAGTTCTTC. Its translation: CASSQDTSGRVNEQFF.